Shown below are 26 T cell receptor beta chains from a single sample sequenced in a study of blood T cell repertoires in COVID-19. Clones were read by immunoSEQ multiplex PCR, and TCRdb kept only the in-frame ones, dropping some. The data hold roughly 200,000 clones, with approximately 80% observed a single time. Material: peripheral blood. Receptor source: a woman aged 35 to 49 with COVID-19, enrolled during active disease.

The chain employs TRBV19 and TRBJ1-4; tentatively, D is TRBD1 (5 bases). The CDR3 sequence is 17 residues long. Germline CDR1 reads LNHDA; CDR2 reads SQIVND (reference sequence). Trimming left V 1 base short and J 3 bases short, with 15 bases between. The CDR3 is CASSIGGLNWANEKLFF. CDR3 in DNA: TGTGCCAGTAGTATAGGGGGCCTAAATTGGGCTAATGAAAAACTGTTTTTT.

This clone was picked up one time. The chain carries TRBV7-8 and TRBJ1-4, with D perhaps TRBD1 (5 bases). V lost 2 bases and J lost 6, with 13 bases in between. Germline loops: CDR1 SGHVS, CDR2 FQNEAQ. The CDR3 runs 15 residues. DNA of the CDR3: TGTGCCAGCAGCTTACTCGGCAGGGCCGATGAAAAACTGTTTTTT. This translates into CASSLLGRADEKLFF.

The gene calls are TRBV2 and TRBJ2-5; D might be TRBD2 (6 bases). Per germline, CDR1 SNHLY and CDR2 FYNNEI. The CDR3 has 12 amino acids. CDR3 region: CGAGSDQETQYF. The CDR3 nucleotides read TGTGGGGCGGGAAGCGACCAAGAGACCCAGTACTTC.

The CDR3 DNA reads TGTGCCAGCAGCCGTACAGGGGGGAATGCCAATGAGCAGTTCTTC. This codes for CASSRTGGNANEQFF. The V and J genes are TRBV7-3 and TRBJ2-1; TRBD1 agrees at 8 bases. This CDR3 has 15 residues. V was pared by 5 bases and J by 6 bases, with 9 bases of the junction left unmatched. The germline CDR1 and CDR2 sequences are SGHTA and FQGTGA.

In its sample, this clone was seen once. The chain employs TRBV27 and TRBJ1-2, with a tentative D call TRBD1 (6 bases). Per germline, CDR1 MNHEY and CDR2 SMNVEV (reference sequence). Trimming removed 7 bases at V and 6 bases at J, with 18 bases between. The CDR3 runs to 14 residues. The CDR3 spells CASTPFWGTNGYTF. CDR3 in DNA: TGTGCCAGCACCCCTTTTTGGGGGACAAATGGCTACACCTTC.

The chain combines TRBV11-2 with TRBJ1-4; D possibly corresponds to TRBD1 (5 bases). V lost 5 bases, J lost 3 bases, and 16 bases lay in between. CDR1 and CDR2 (germline): SGHAT, FQNNGV. CDR3 length equals 16 residues. The CDR3 region is CASSPEGVGANEKLFF. CDR3 coding DNA: TGTGCCAGCAGCCCAGAAGGGGTAGGGGCTAATGAAAAACTGTTTTTT.

The chain is built from TRBV19 and TRBJ1-5; no definite D call. Germline lookup yields CDR1 LNHDA and CDR2 SQIVND (reference sequence). CDR3 length equals 12 residues. Trimming stripped 9 bases from V and 9 bases from J, with 15 bases between. The CDR3 here is CASTLLSGPQHF. The CDR3 DNA reads as TGTGCCAGCACCCTTCTCTCGGGGCCCCAGCATTTT. Filled out from reference TRBV19 and TRBJ1-5, the complete variable domain reads DGGITQSPKYLFRKEGQNVTLSCEQNLNHDAMYWYRQDPGQGLRLIYYSQIVNDFQKGDIAEGYSVSREKKESFPLTVTSAQKNPTAFYLCASTLLSGPQHFGDGTRLSIL.

The gene calls are TRBV2 and TRBJ2-3; TRBD2 matches 10 bases. This CDR3 comprises 16 residues. Germline CDR1 SNHLY, CDR2 FYNNEI. Trimming removed 1 base from V and 2 bases from J; junction bases left unmatched: 3. The CDR3 sequence: CASSEGLAGPTDTQYF. As DNA, the CDR3 is TGTGCCAGCAGTGAAGGACTAGCGGGCCCCACAGATACGCAGTATTTT.

The chain is built from TRBV5-4 and TRBJ2-1, with D possibly TRBD2 on 5 matching bases. The germline V gene has CDR1 SGHNT and CDR2 YYREEE (reference sequence). The V gene lost 2 bases and the J gene lost 0 bases, with 9 bases spanning the gap. The CDR3 is made up of 15 amino acids. The chain's CDR3 is CASSLGGYSYNEQFF. The CDR3 bases are TGTGCCAGCAGCTTAGGCGGGTACTCCTACAATGAGCAGTTCTTC. The full variable domain, rest sourced from reference TRBV5-4 and TRBJ2-1, is ETGVTQSPTHLIKTRGQQVTLRCSSQSGHNTVSWYQQALGQGPQFIFQYYREEENGRGNFPPRFSGLQFPNYSSELNVNALELDDSALYLCASSLGGYSYNEQFFGPGTRLTVL.

This clone was observed a handful of times. The rearrangement links TRBV19 to TRBJ1-1, with no clear D. This CDR3 comprises 15 residues. Germline lookup yields CDR1 LNHDA and CDR2 SQIVND (reference sequence). The V gene lost 5 bases and the J gene lost 4 bases, with 17 bases spanning the gap. The CDR3 DNA is TGTGCCAGTAGTTCCCACTCCCTCGGAGCCACTGAAGCTTTCTTT. It codes for CASSSHSLGATEAFF.

The gene calls are TRBV20-1 and TRBJ2-7; D may be TRBD2 (7 bases). This CDR3 region has 13 residues. The germline V gene encodes CDR1 DFQATT and CDR2 SNEGSKA (reference sequence). The V and J ends lost 3 bases and 2 bases respectively, with 11 bases between them. Here the CDR3 reads CSASRGAAYEQYF. The CDR3 DNA reads TGCAGTGCTAGTCGGGGGGCCGCCTACGAGCAGTACTTC.

V and J are TRBV3-1 (or the pseudogene TRBV3-2) and TRBJ2-5; no clear D gene. CDR1 is LGHDT and CDR2 is YNNKEL in the germline V gene (reference sequence). V was cut by 0 bases and J by 4 bases, with 9 bases left in between. The CDR3 extends over 14 amino acids. Here the CDR3 reads CASSQDGPAETQYF. CDR3 coding DNA: TGTGCCAGCAGCCAAGATGGGCCAGCAGAGACCCAGTACTTC.

This chain connects TRBV6-5 to TRBJ1-4, with D hard to call. This CDR3 is built from 15 residues. Germline CDR1 reads MNHEY; CDR2 reads SVGAGI. Trimming stripped 4 bases from V and 0 bases from J, with 9 bases between. The chain's CDR3 is CASSFVPTTNEKLFF. The CDR3 DNA is TGTGCCAGCAGTTTCGTGCCTACAACTAATGAAAAACTGTTTTTT.

Only one count was recorded for this clone. The J gene is TRBJ2-2, the V gene TRBV6-5; 10 bases match TRBD1. Losses at the gene ends were 4 bases for V and 5 bases for J; bases not matched to a gene: 7. This CDR3 is 16 amino acids long. Germline values: CDR1 MNHEY, CDR2 SVGAGI. Here the CDR3 reads CASSCERDRGTGELFF. The CDR3 nucleotides are TGTGCCAGCAGTTGCGAGCGGGACAGGGGAACCGGGGAGCTGTTTTTT.

The J gene is TRBJ2-7, the V gene TRBV6-7, with 12 bases aligning to TRBD2. TRBV6-7 is treated as an ORF (open reading frame) with a function not yet certain. V was pared by 6 bases and J by 2 bases, with 14 bases of the junction left unmatched. The CDR3 sequence is 18 residues long. The CDR3 sequence is CASSSPGLAGGRAYEQYF. CDR3 nucleotides: TGTGCCAGCAGCTCACCGGGACTAGCGGGCGGAAGGGCCTACGAGCAGTACTTC.

J is TRBJ2-5 and V is TRBV6-4; 12 bases match TRBD2. The V gene end was trimmed by 5 bases and the J gene end by 1 base; junction bases not matched to a gene: 2. This CDR3 is built from 15 residues. Germline V gene data show CDR1 as MRHNA and CDR2 as SNTAGT. The CDR3 DNA sequence: TGTGCCAGCAGTCGACTAGCGGGGGTCCAAGAGACCCAGTACTTC. Protein product: CASSRLAGVQETQYF.

This rearrangement joins TRBV5-1 to TRBJ2-3; no clear D gene. This CDR3 spans 14 amino acids. The V end was cut by 4 bases, the J end by 6 bases, with 15 bases between. From germline, CDR1 is SGHRS and CDR2 YFSETQ. The CDR3 loop is CASSIVASMDTQYF. The DNA of the CDR3 is TGCGCCAGCAGCATAGTAGCCTCAATGGATACGCAGTATTTT.

This CDR3 is CASSVSEGNTIYF. The CDR3, as DNA: TGTGCCAGCTCCGTCAGTGAAGGAAACACCATATATTTT. The gene calls are TRBV2 and TRBJ1-3; no reliable D call. The CDR3 runs to 13 residues. Germline assignment: CDR1 SNHLY and CDR2 FYNNEI. Between the trimmed V and J ends, which lost 8 bases and 4 bases, there was a span of 12 bases.

The genes are TRBV18 and TRBJ2-7, with D perhaps matching TRBD2 (5 bases). Trimming shortened V by 2 bases and J by 2 bases, and 13 bases separated the two germline ends. CDR1 is KGHSH and CDR2 is LQKENI in the germline V gene. The CDR3 is 15 amino acids. The CDR3 sequence: CASSPGRAAAYEQYF. In nucleotides, the CDR3 is TGTGCCAGCTCACCAGGCCGCGCAGCGGCCTACGAGCAGTACTTC.

The V and J genes are TRBV6-5 and TRBJ1-6; D is possibly TRBD1 (5 bases). CDR1 is MNHEY and CDR2 is SVGAGI in the germline V gene. This CDR3 contains 14 residues. With 6 bases removed from V and 9 bases from J, the gap between germline ends came to 15 bases. DNA of the CDR3: TGTGCCAGCAGCCTTCAGGGTCGGACTTCACCCCTCCACTTT. Its translation is CASSLQGRTSPLHF.

The rearrangement links TRBV7-6 to TRBJ2-1; 8 bases agree with TRBD2. Losses at the gene ends were 4 bases for V and 3 bases for J; bases not matched to a gene: 8. The CDR3 runs to 16 residues. The germline CDR1 and CDR2 sequences are SGHVS and FNYEAQ. The CDR3 DNA follows: TGTGCCAGCAGCTCATCTCGGGAGGGCCGCTACAATGAGCAGTTCTTC. This gives the protein CASSSSREGRYNEQFF.

V is TRBV29-1 and J is TRBJ2-7; TRBD1 matches 7 bases. The ends lost 7 bases at V and 6 bases at J; junction bases unmatched: 9. The germline V gene has CDR1 SQVTM and CDR2 ANQGSEA. The CDR3 length is 12 residues. DNA for the CDR3: TGCAGCGCGATACAGGGGATCCGCGAGCAGTACTTC. This sequence encodes CSAIQGIREQYF.

The V and J genes are TRBV27 and TRBJ1-2, with 9 bases aligning to TRBD1. This CDR3 contains 13 residues. Germline assignment: CDR1 MNHEY and CDR2 SMNVEV (reference sequence). With 6 bases clipped from V and 1 base from J, the junction kept 0 bases outside the gene matches. The CDR3 region is CASRTGGNYGYTF. DNA of the CDR3: TGTGCCAGCAGGACAGGGGGTAACTATGGCTACACCTTC.

The V call is TRBV5-1, the J call TRBJ1-2; 9 bases match TRBD1. From germline, CDR1 is SGHRS and CDR2 YFSETQ. This CDR3 has 13 residues. With V trimmed by 4 bases and J by 3 bases, 1 base remained unmatched. The CDR3 bases are TGCGCCAGCAGCCGGGACAGGGACTATGGCTACACCTTC. This gives the protein CASSRDRDYGYTF.

V and J are TRBV12-3 or TRBV12-4 and TRBJ2-7; D is undetermined. The CDR3 sequence is 11 residues long. The V gene lost 4 bases and the J gene lost 3 bases, with 4 bases spanning the gap. The CDR3 spells CASSSRYEQYF. CDR3 coding DNA: TGTGCCAGCAGTTCCCGCTACGAGCAGTACTTC.

This clone was counted between two and nine times. This chain uses TRBV3-1 (or the pseudogene TRBV3-2) with TRBJ1-1, with D perhaps matching TRBD1 (5 bases). Germline CDR1 LGHDT, CDR2 YNNKEL (reference sequence). This CDR3 has 13 residues. Trimming removed 8 bases from V and 1 base from J, with 11 bases in between. The CDR3 is CASGDRPNTEAFF. CDR3 sequence (DNA): TGTGCCAGCGGTGACAGACCGAACACTGAAGCTTTCTTT.